Given below is one TCR beta chain in context. Antigen specificity is unknown. CDR1 WSHSY and CDR2 SAAADI come from the germline V gene. The CDR3 sequence is 19 residues long. With V trimmed by 4 bases and J by 1 base, 13 bases remained unmatched. PCR was performed using 60 Vbeta and 13 Jbeta primers. This table comes from immunoSEQ multiplex PCR, and its TCRdb copy is limited to in-frame clones, with some not included. This repertoire includes under 200,000 clones. The source of the sample is a study of cytomegalovirus exposure and HLA in healthy donors. About the research overall: A prior analysis found about 110 million unique TCR beta sequences from approximately 190 million T cells. Study-wide points: Fewer N-insertions (relative to the approximately 700-donor mean) were reportedly seen in an Asian-associated ancestry cluster in a later analysis. The productive fraction for most TCR beta V segments was about 87% or about 30% in an earlier analysis.

This receptor was taken from a man younger than 45 in good health and CMV-seronegative. The V call is TRBV10-2, the J call TRBJ2-2; 9 nucleotides match TRBD1. Specimen: PBMCs. The CDR3 region has the DNA TGCGCCAGCAGTGGGCTCGCGGGACCGGGACAGGGGAACACCGGGGAGCTGTTTTTT. Translation: CASSGLAGPGQGNTGELFF.